The subject of this entry is one TCR beta chain. What it recognizes is unknown. PCR involved 60 Vbeta and 13 Jbeta primers. Authors' methods: Later analysis identified tens of millions of unique TCR beta chains, roughly 11 million shared. Libraries were prepared by immunoSEQ multiplex PCR; TCRdb keeps only in-frame clonotypes and omits some of them. V and J calls and clone size are copied from that table; D and trimming were computed from the DNA. The data hold over 100,000 clones, with about 73% observed a single time. The data were obtained in a study of cytomegalovirus exposure and HLA in healthy donors. Study summary: Inside one of the first data releases sat 85 million or so unique TCRs taken from HLA-typed donors. Findings of the study overall: Both high specificity and high sensitivity reportedly marked the classifier's diagnosis of cytomegalovirus status.

The origin of this receptor is a young woman in good health and CMV-seropositive. The sequenced sample consisted of PBMCs.

CDR3 in DNA: TGCAGCGTCCAACAGGGATTTAGTTTGGGTTCCACAGATACGCAGTATTTT. Amino acid sequence: CSVQQGFSLGSTDTQYF. The chain employs TRBV29-1 and TRBJ2-3, with TRBD1 as a possible D gene (6 bases). The germline gives CDR1 SQVTM, CDR2 ANQGSEA. CDR3 length equals 17 residues. The V end was cut by 6 bases, the J end by 2 bases, with 24 bases between.